This T cell receptor (beta chain) was retrieved from a study of CD8+ T cells in alopecia areata. Overall study: Those treated were given oral tofacitinib at 5 to 10 mg twice daily. General study findings and limits: While patients received tofacitinib, many expanded lesional clones remained present in scalp and blood.

V was shortened by 3 bases and J by 0 bases, with 8 bases between the two germline ends. The CDR3 is 15 amino acids. The germline V gene encodes CDR1 SGHAT and CDR2 FQNNGV. As to this clone: What it recognizes is unknown.

Sequencing relied on a cDNA template that was reverse transcribed from extracted RNA. TCRdb's copy holds only in-frame clones and misses some; the assay was immunoSEQ multiplex PCR. The sample has fewer than 9,500 clones, 64% seen once. As for treatment: oral pan-JAK inhibitor, 5-10 mg twice daily. Peripheral blood and lesional scalp punch biopsies came from alopecia areata patients. The sample in question was skin, obtained at week 4, from a patient treated with tofacitinib. The J gene is TRBJ1-4, the V gene TRBV11-2; perhaps TRBD1 as D (5 bases). The receptor was derived from a human donor with alopecia areata. The DNA for the CDR3 is TGTGCCAGCAGCTTTACAGGTGCAACTAATGAAAAACTGTTTTTT. This codes for CASSFTGATNEKLFF. The full variable domain, with the rest looked up from reference TRBV11-2 and TRBJ1-4, is EAGVAQSPRYKIIEKRQSVAFWCNPISGHATLYWYQQILGQGPKLLIQFQNNGVVDDSQLPKDRFSAERLKGVDSTLKIQPAKLEDSAVYLCASSFTGATNEKLFFGSGTQLSVL.